These T cell receptor beta chains were read from a single sample in a study of T cell repertoires in cytomegalovirus infection. MiXCR, applied by TCRdb to the reads, yields one record per CDR3 protein. The sample lists 640,000 or so distinct CDR3 sequences; around 30% were seen once. Which antigens these TCRs recognize remains unknown. The sample in question was cultured PBMCs, obtained from culture after CMV antigen stimulation. The receptors come from a human donor in good health (CMV status not recorded). Some clones in this sample may be carry-over from other donors' samples. CDR3s include the opening cysteine and the closing phenylalanine or tryptophan. Each record gives: D gene, clone size, V gene, J gene, CDR3 DNA, CDR3 protein. The D gene is left open where the match is weak. Size is omitted from some rows. Given values are once, few, many or a class for expanded clones.

-,few,TRBV11-1,TRBJ1-6,TGTGCCAGCAGTGAGGGATCGGCTAATTCACCCCTCCACTTT,CASSEGSANSPLHF
-,-,TRBV20-1,TRBJ2-4,TGCAGTGCCGACTCCTTAGCCAAAAACATTCAGTACTTC,CSADSLAKNIQYF
TRBD1,few,TRBV12-3/TRBV12-4,TRBJ2-3,TGTGCCAGTGGACAGGGTTTTTTCACAGATACGCAGTATTTT,CASGQGFFTDTQYF
-,-,TRBV20-1,TRBJ1-1,TGCAGTGCTAGAGATCCCAGAACCAACACTGAAGCTTTCTTT,CSARDPRTNTEAFF
-,few,TRBV4-1,TRBJ1-1,TGCGCCAGCAGCCAATTTGCAGGGCGAGTCCTTGAAGCTTTCTTT,CASSQFAGRVLEAFF
-,-,TRBV7-2,TRBJ1-2,TGTGCCAGCAGCTTTGCCGGGGTCGGTGGGTATGGCTACACCTTC,CASSFAGVGGYGYTF
-,-,TRBV11-2,TRBJ1-2,TGTGCCAGCAGCGGCTTAAGGGGAGGTGTTGGCTACACCTTC,CASSGLRGGVGYTF
-,few,TRBV19,TRBJ2-7,TGTGCCAGTAGAGGCGGGAACTCCTACGAGCAGTACTTC,CASRGGNSYEQYF
-,-,TRBV7-9,TRBJ2-7,TGTGCCAGCACCACTTACGGAGCCTACGAGCAGTACTTC,CASTTYGAYEQYF
-,few,TRBV4-1,TRBJ2-7,TGCGCCAGCAGCCAATCCTTGGCAAACCCCTACGAGCAGTACTTC,CASSQSLANPYEQYF
-,few,TRBV7-9,TRBJ2-7,TGTGCCAGCAGCTTAGAGGGGGGCGATACCTACGAGCAGTACTTC,CASSLEGGDTYEQYF
TRBD2,-,TRBV4-3,TRBJ2-1,TGCGCCAGCAGCCAAGCGCGGGGGGGGTACAATGAGCAGTTCTTC,CASSQARGGYNEQFF
TRBD2,-,TRBV6-2/TRBV6-3,TRBJ2-3,TGTGCCAGCAGGCGGACTAGCGGGACGATTAGGGAAGATACGCAGTATTTT,CASRRTSGTIREDTQYF
-,many,TRBV6-1,TRBJ2-3,TGTGCCAGCAATCCGGGACACAGCACAGATACGCAGTATTTT,CASNPGHSTDTQYF
-,many,TRBV6-5,TRBJ2-4,TGTGCCAGCAGTTATTCGATTACTAGTAGCCGTAACATTCAGTACTTC,CASSYSITSSRNIQYF
-,few,TRBV7-2,TRBJ2-3,TGTGCCAGCAGGTCCGACCCCCAGGGCCGGGCAGATACGCAGTATTTT,CASRSDPQGRADTQYF
-,-,TRBV11-3,TRBJ2-1,TGTGCCAGCAGCTCTCGGGACTCCCATCAGCAGTTCTTC,CASSSRDSHQQFF
-,-,TRBV5-5,TRBJ1-5,TGTGCCAGCAGCCGCGACCCAGTGGATCAGCCCCAGCATTTT,CASSRDPVDQPQHF
-,-,TRBV11-2,TRBJ2-1,TGTGCCAGCAGCTTCGTGGCGGACTCCTACAATGAGCAGTTCTTC,CASSFVADSYNEQFF
TRBD1,-,TRBV5-4,TRBJ2-7,TGTGCCAGCTACCGGGACAGAAGCTTGAAAGAGCAGTACTTC,CASYRDRSLKEQYF
-,many,TRBV7-2,TRBJ1-5,TGTGCCAGCAGCTTAAGCCGCGCAGGCTATCAGCCCCAGCATTTT,CASSLSRAGYQPQHF
-,few,TRBV20-1,TRBJ1-2,TGCAGTGCTAGAGAGGCCCAAGGAAACTATGGCTACACCTTC,CSAREAQGNYGYTF
-,few,TRBV10-1,TRBJ2-7,TGCGCCAGCAGGTGCACGGGACTCGGGCAGTACTTC,CASRCTGLGQYF
-,-,TRBV20-1,TRBJ2-1,TGCAGTGCTGGGTATAGGCAGGACAATGAGCAGTTCTTC,CSAGYRQDNEQFF
TRBD2,-,TRBV7-9,TRBJ2-4,TGTGCCAGCAGCACGACGGGAATAGCGGGAGGGTCCGCGAACATTCAGTACTTC,CASSTTGIAGGSANIQYF
-,few,TRBV19,TRBJ2-1,TGTGCCAGTAGTATAACGCGTACCGACGGGCAGTTCTTC,CASSITRTDGQFF
TRBD2,few,TRBV7-2,TRBJ2-1,TGTGCCAGCAGCTTAATGTCTGCGGGAGCCCCCCTCAATGAGCAGTTCTTC,CASSLMSAGAPLNEQFF
TRBD2,-,TRBV6-2/TRBV6-3,TRBJ2-4,TGTGCCAGCAGCCGATACCCATCTAGCGGCCTAAAAAACATTCAGTACTTC,CASSRYPSSGLKNIQYF
TRBD2,few,TRBV10-3,TRBJ2-1,TGTGCCATCTCCGGGACTAACTACAATGAGCAGTTCTTC,CAISGTNYNEQFF
-,-,TRBV3-1,TRBJ2-5,TGTGCCAGCAGCCGAGCGGAAGAGACCCAGTACTTC,CASSRAEETQYF
TRBD2,few,TRBV4-1,TRBJ2-5,TGCGCCAGCAGCCAATTAGCGGGGGGGCCCGGTGAGGAGACCCAGTACTTC,CASSQLAGGPGEETQYF
-,-,TRBV7-9,TRBJ2-5,TGTGCCAGCAGCTTACCCGGGGCACAAGAGACCCAGTACTTC,CASSLPGAQETQYF
TRBD2,-,TRBV4-3,TRBJ2-5,TGCGCCAGCAGCCAAGTAGCGGGAGACCTCCAAGAGACCCAGTACTTC,CASSQVAGDLQETQYF
-,few,TRBV7-2,TRBJ2-4,TGTGCCAGCAGCTTAGGGGGGGCAGGGGACATTCAGTACTTC,CASSLGGAGDIQYF
-,few,TRBV12-3/TRBV12-4,TRBJ2-4,TGTGCCAGCAGTTTTTCCCACATTCAGTACTTC,CASSFSHIQYF
TRBD2,-,TRBV6-8,TRBJ2-5,TGTGCCAGCAGTTACAAGGTGGGGACTAGCGGACCTGAGGGGACCCAGTACTTC,CASSYKVGTSGPEGTQYF
-,-,TRBV10-3,TRBJ1-1,TGTGCCATCAGTGAGCTGATGGGACTGAACACTGAAGCTTTCTTT,CAISELMGLNTEAFF
-,many,TRBV7-2,TRBJ1-5,TGTGCCAGCAGCTTAGCAGGGCACAATCAGCCCCAGCATTTT,CASSLAGHNQPQHF
TRBD2,-,TRBV6-6,TRBJ2-1,TGTGCCAGCAGTTACTCCGCGGGAGTGGATGGTGAGCAGTTCTTC,CASSYSAGVDGEQFF
TRBD1,-,TRBV30,TRBJ1-5,TGTGCCGGTTCAGGACAGGGGATGGTCAGCAATCAGCCCCAGCATTTT,CAGSGQGMVSNQPQHF
-,few,TRBV5-5,TRBJ2-1,TGTGCCAGCAGCTTTCGGGACGCTACCTACAATGAGCAGTTCTTC,CASSFRDATYNEQFF
TRBD2,few,TRBV4-1,TRBJ2-3,TGCGCCAGCAGCCAAGAATGGGCGGGAGGCACAGATACGCAGTATTTT,CASSQEWAGGTDTQYF
-,-,TRBV7-2,TRBJ1-4,TGTGCCAGCAGCTACGCAGGAGGGTATGAAAAACTGTTTTTT,CASSYAGGYEKLFF
TRBD1,many,TRBV6-2/TRBV6-3,TRBJ2-7,TGTGCCAGCAGTCCAGGTCCGGGACAGACCTACGAGCAGTACTTC,CASSPGPGQTYEQYF
-,few,TRBV2,TRBJ1-4,TGTGCCAGCAGCGTTCGCGAGTTCAATGAAAAACTGTTTTTT,CASSVREFNEKLFF
-,many,TRBV7-2,TRBJ1-2,TGTGCCAGCAGCTTAGCATTTAGCCGGCGAAGCTACACCTTC,CASSLAFSRRSYTF
-,few,TRBV11-2,TRBJ2-5,TGTGCCAGCAGCCGAGGGGGGACGAAAGAGACCCAGTACTTC,CASSRGGTKETQYF
-,few,TRBV19,TRBJ1-1,TGTGCCAGTAGAACATTCGGGAACACTGAAGCTTTCTTT,CASRTFGNTEAFF
-,-,TRBV7-2,TRBJ2-1,TGTGCCAGCAGCACGGCGGTTAGCTCCTACAATGAGCAGTTCTTC,CASSTAVSSYNEQFF
TRBD1,few,TRBV5-1,TRBJ1-5,TGCGCCAGCAGCGCAGGGACAGGGGGGGATCAGCCCCAGCATTTT,CASSAGTGGDQPQHF
-,-,TRBV7-6,TRBJ2-3,TGTGCCAGCAGCTTAGAATGGGGGGCGGTCGCAGATACGCAGTATTTT,CASSLEWGAVADTQYF
TRBD1,-,TRBV4-1,TRBJ1-5,TGCGCCAGCAGCCAACGGGGACAGGGAAAGGGTCAGCCCCAGCATTTT,CASSQRGQGKGQPQHF
-,-,TRBV6-5,TRBJ2-3,TGTGCCAGCCACGAGACAGGAGGCACAGATACGCAGTATTTT,CASHETGGTDTQYF